Below, 30 T cell receptor beta chains from the same sample are listed, as sequenced in a study of beta chain features in type 1 diabetes. Study-wide results and caveats: Among patients with Type 1 diabetes, TCRB CDR3s were moderately but significantly shorter in every one of the four CD4+ subsets.

No antigen is known for these receptors. All of the isolated RNA was reverse transcribed, so expressed TCRB transcripts were sequenced. Clones were sequenced by immunoSEQ multiplex PCR, and TCRdb holds only the in-frame ones, with some missing. This table holds over 200,000 clones, about a tenth found once. Sequencing input: naive CD4+ T cells from blood. The source is a man aged 25-40 years with type 1 diabetes.

In its sample, this clone was seen a few times. V gene TRBV5-1 combines with J gene TRBJ2-3; D may be TRBD2 (6 bases). This CDR3 is built from 15 residues. Trimming took 4 bases from V and 1 from J, leaving 13 bases between them. Germline V lookup: CDR1 SGHRS, CDR2 YFSETQ. CDR3 residues: CASSIGTPRTDTQYF. The CDR3 DNA reads as TGCGCCAGCAGCATCGGGACTCCTCGCACAGATACGCAGTATTTT.

In this sample, this clone turned up a few times. The chain carries TRBV23-1 and TRBJ2-5; 8 positions match TRBD2. Being an ORF, TRBV23-1 has a function that is uncertain. Trimming cost V 1 base and J 5 bases; bases outside gene matches: 15. The CDR3 length is 18 residues. CDR3 nucleotide sequence: TGCGCCAGCAGTCAATGGTGGGAGCGGGGGACGATGTGGGAGACCCAGTACTTC. Residues: CASSQWWERGTMWETQYF.

This clone was detected a few times. The CDR3 region is CASSLMGNNEQFF. For the CDR3, the DNA is TGCGCCAGCAGCTTGATGGGCAACAATGAGCAGTTCTTC. The chain combines TRBV5-1 with TRBJ2-1; D remains ambiguous. CDR1 and CDR2 from the germline V gene are SGHRS and YFSETQ. This CDR3 spans 13 amino acids. Trimming removed 1 base at V and 5 bases at J, with 7 bases between.

This clone occurred a few times. The rearrangement joins TRBV7-8 to TRBJ1-1; 9 bases are a match to TRBD1. Trimming removed 0 bases from V and 3 bases from J; junction bases left unmatched: 11. The germline V gene has CDR1 SGHVS and CDR2 FQNEAQ. CDR3 length: 18 residues. The CDR3 sequence is CASSLARVGTGKHTEAFF. The CDR3 DNA sequence: TGTGCCAGCAGCTTAGCGCGGGTCGGGACAGGGAAACACACTGAAGCTTTCTTT.

This clone was counted a few times. The J gene is TRBJ2-3, the V gene TRBV7-2; 8 bases are a match to TRBD2. CDR1 and CDR2 from the germline V gene are SGHTA and FQGNSA. CDR3 length: 14 amino acids. The V gene end was trimmed by 8 bases and the J gene end by 3 bases; junction bases not matched to a gene: 7. CDR3 coding DNA: TGTGCCAGCCAACGGGGGGGGTCGACAGATACGCAGTATTTT. Translating it yields CASQRGGSTDTQYF. Variable domain in full (rest from reference TRBV7-2 and TRBJ2-3): GAGVSQSPSNKVTEKGKDVELRCDPISGHTALYWYRQSLGQGLEFLIYFQGNSAPDKSGLPSDRFSAERTGGSVSTLTIQRTQQEDSAVYLCASQRGGSTDTQYFGPGTRLTVL.

This clone was found a few times. The chain couples TRBV7-9 to TRBJ1-1, with D tentatively TRBD1 (5 bases). Trimming left V 5 bases short and J 5 bases short, with 15 bases between. Germline values: CDR1 SEHNR, CDR2 FQNEAQ (reference sequence). CDR3 length: 14 amino acids. DNA of the CDR3: TGTGCCAGCAGCGCCGCGGGGGGAAAAACTGAAGCTTTCTTT. Encoded protein: CASSAAGGKTEAFF. Complete variable domain (other parts from reference TRBV7-9 and TRBJ1-1): DTGVSQNPRHKITKRGQNVTFRCDPISEHNRLYWYRQTLGQGPEFLTYFQNEAQLEKSRLLSDRFSAERPKGSFSTLEIQRTEQGDSAMYLCASSAAGGKTEAFFGQGTRLTVV.

The chain uses TRBV10-3 and TRBJ2-2; possible D gene TRBD1, 6 bases. CDR1 ENHRY and CDR2 SYGVKD come from the germline V gene. V lost 6 bases, J lost 1 base, and 12 bases lay in between. The CDR3 is 15 residues long. CDR3 region: CAISRSTGNTGELFF. The CDR3 bases are TGTGCCATCAGCCGATCGACAGGGAACACCGGGGAGCTGTTTTTT.

The V call is TRBV5-1, the J call TRBJ2-1, with TRBD1 matching over 11 bases. V was clipped by 4 bases and J by 6 bases; unmatched bases: 9. This CDR3 has 16 residues. Germline CDR1 SGHRS, CDR2 YFSETQ. The CDR3 coding sequence is TGCGCCAGCAGCCCCCGGTTCGGGACAGGGGGCAATGAGCAGTTCTTC. As protein: CASSPRFGTGGNEQFF.

The chain links TRBV6-6 to TRBJ1-1; D possibly corresponds to TRBD1 (6 bases). Trimming left V 6 bases short and J 1 base short, with 9 bases between. Germline CDR1 and CDR2: MNHNY and SVGAGI (reference sequence). This CDR3 is 13 amino acids long. In DNA, the CDR3 is TGTGCCAGCAGGACACAGGGGAACACTGAAGCTTTCTTT. Translation: CASRTQGNTEAFF.

The chain recombines TRBV9 with TRBJ2-5, with 8 bases identical to TRBD1. J gave up 4 bases and V 3 bases, and 8 bases lay outside the gene matches. Germline V CDR1 and CDR2: SGDLS, YYNGEE. CDR3 length: 15 amino acids. This CDR3 reads CASSGVQGAGETQYF. The CDR3 DNA sequence: TGTGCCAGCAGCGGGGTGCAGGGGGCAGGAGAGACCCAGTACTTC.

V gene TRBV4-1 combines with J gene TRBJ1-1; D not certain. CDR3 length: 16 residues. Germline assignment: CDR1 MGHRA and CDR2 YSYEKL. Trimming left V 0 bases short and J 3 bases short, with 14 bases between. CDR3 nucleotide sequence: TGCGCCAGCAGCCAAGATCTACGAGGCGGGGACACTGAAGCTTTCTTT. Translation: CASSQDLRGGDTEAFF.

There are a few counts of this clone. The same CDR3 can be traced to other DNA sequences in this sample. This chain connects TRBV9 to TRBJ1-1; D is undetermined. Germline lookup yields CDR1 SGDLS and CDR2 YYNGEE. V was cut by 2 bases and J by 1 base, with 6 bases left in between. The CDR3 length is 13 residues. The CDR3 here is CASSVRGNTEAFF. Written as DNA, the CDR3 is TGTGCCAGCAGCGTCCGGGGGAACACTGAAGCTTTCTTT.

This clone occurred a few times. The chain combines TRBV7-2 with TRBJ1-5; D is unclear. The germline CDR1 and CDR2 sequences are SGHTA and FQGNSA. With 2 bases removed from V and 6 bases from J, the gap between germline ends came to 11 bases. The CDR3 contains 14 residues. The CDR3 loop is CASSLLVVGQPQHF. For the CDR3, the DNA is TGTGCCAGCAGCTTATTAGTAGTCGGTCAGCCCCAGCATTTT.

A few counts support this clone. J is TRBJ2-5 and V is TRBV28, with D tentatively TRBD2 (5 bases). There are 14 residues in the CDR3. V lost 3 bases and J lost 1, with 9 bases in between. Germline V gene lookup returns CDR1 MDHEN and CDR2 SYDVKM. The CDR3 is CASSFPRGQETQYF. CDR3 in DNA: TGTGCCAGCAGTTTTCCTCGGGGCCAAGAGACCCAGTACTTC.

This clone was found a few times. J is TRBJ2-1 and V is TRBV7-2; 8 bases are shared with TRBD1. Germline lookup yields CDR1 SGHTA and CDR2 FQGNSA. With V trimmed by 1 base and J by 15 bases, 11 bases remained unmatched. This CDR3 has 14 residues. The CDR3 protein is CASSLVGSDRVLFF. Written as DNA, the CDR3 is TGTGCCAGCAGCTTAGTGGGGTCGGACAGGGTATTGTTCTTC.

The rearrangement joins TRBV4-3 to TRBJ2-3, with 7 bases fitting TRBD1. The length of the CDR3 is 15 residues. V lost 0 bases to trimming and J lost 5 bases; unmatched junction nucleotides: 5. Germline loops: CDR1 LGHNA, CDR2 YSLEER. The CDR3 DNA reads as TGCGCCAGCAGCCAAGATTCGAGGGGGCGAGATACGCAGTATTTT. This encodes CASSQDSRGRDTQYF.

The chain recombines TRBV5-1 with TRBJ2-1; D might be TRBD2 (6 bases). The CDR3 runs to 15 residues. Trimming left V 4 bases short and J 6 bases short, with 17 bases between. Germline values: CDR1 SGHRS, CDR2 YFSETQ. CDR3 amino acids: CASSPQTSYPNEQFF. CDR3 nucleotides: TGCGCCAGCAGCCCCCAAACTAGCTATCCCAATGAGCAGTTCTTC.

The J gene is TRBJ1-3, the V gene TRBV2; TRBD1 is a possible D gene (6 bases). Trimming shortened V by 6 bases and J by 0 bases, and 15 bases separated the two germline ends. In germline, CDR1 is SNHLY, CDR2 FYNNEI. The CDR3 loop spans 16 amino acids. For the CDR3, the DNA is TGTGCCAGCAGAGAGGACAGCTTTATCTCTGGAAACACCATATATTTT. Its translation: CASREDSFISGNTIYF.

This clone showed up just a few times. V gene TRBV11-2 combines with J gene TRBJ2-7; 11 nucleotides line up with TRBD2. The germline V gene has CDR1 SGHAT and CDR2 FQNNGV. The CDR3 has 15 residues. Germline trimming cut 8 bases from V and 3 bases from J; bases unmatched to any gene: 9. CDR3 residues: CASGPKGLADYEQYF. CDR3 coding DNA: TGTGCCAGCGGCCCAAAGGGACTAGCGGACTACGAGCAGTACTTC.

This clone showed up just a few times. V is TRBV5-1 and J is TRBJ1-2; D is perhaps TRBD1 (5 bases). CDR3 length: 16 residues. Germline CDR1 reads SGHRS; CDR2 reads YFSETQ. V was clipped by 1 base and J by 2 bases, with 15 bases between them. The CDR3 nucleotides read TGCGCCAGCAGCTTGTATCCGGACATTCGCAACTATGGCTACACCTTC. This gives the protein CASSLYPDIRNYGYTF.

The J gene is TRBJ1-1, the V gene TRBV2; D might be TRBD1 (5 bases). Germline assignment: CDR1 SNHLY and CDR2 FYNNEI. The V and J ends lost 6 bases and 7 bases respectively, with 18 bases between them. The CDR3 is 14 residues long. The CDR3 spells CASRGEVVQREAFF. The CDR3 DNA reads TGTGCCAGCAGAGGGGAAGTGGTACAGCGTGAAGCTTTCTTT.

The chain recombines TRBV9 with TRBJ2-3, with D possibly TRBD2 on 6 matching bases. V was trimmed by 0 bases and J by 6 bases, leaving 8 bases between them. This CDR3 region has 13 residues. The germline CDR1 and CDR2 sequences are SGDLS and YYNGEE. The CDR3 reads CASSVAEGDTQYF. CDR3 nucleotide sequence: TGTGCCAGCAGCGTAGCGGAGGGGGATACGCAGTATTTT. Full variable domain (missing parts from reference TRBV9 and TRBJ2-3): DSGVTQTPKHLITATGQRVTLRCSPRSGDLSVYWYQQSLDQGLQFLIQYYNGEERAKGNILERFSAQQFPDLHSELNLSSLELGDSALYFCASSVAEGDTQYFGPGTRLTVL.

The CDR3 coding sequence is TGCAGTGTGGCGGAGAACACTGAAGCTTTCTTT. Amino acid sequence: CSVAENTEAFF. The rearrangement links TRBV20-1 to TRBJ1-1, with D unresolved. Trimming cost V 7 bases and J 1 base, with 7 bases left between them. The CDR3 length is 11 residues. Germline V lookup: CDR1 DFQATT, CDR2 SNEGSKA (reference sequence).

This clone showed up just a few times. The V call is TRBV9, the J call TRBJ1-1; D remains ambiguous. The CDR3 has 14 residues. V gave up 1 base and J gave up 0 bases, with 7 bases separating them. From germline, CDR1 is SGDLS and CDR2 YYNGEE. The CDR3 protein is CASSVITLNTEAFF. Here the CDR3 DNA reads TGTGCCAGCAGCGTAATCACATTGAACACTGAAGCTTTCTTT.

This clone came up a few times. The chain is built from TRBV7-2 and TRBJ2-7; tentative D call: TRBD1 (6 bases). Germline CDR1 is SGHTA and CDR2 is FQGNSA. V was cut by 3 bases and J by 4 bases, with 7 bases left in between. The CDR3 has 12 amino acids. The CDR3 sequence is CASSFQGYEQYF. CDR3 nucleotide sequence: TGTGCCAGCAGCTTCCAGGGGTACGAGCAGTACTTC.

This chain uses TRBV5-4 with TRBJ2-3; D may be TRBD2 (7 bases). Deletions cut 0 bases from V and 10 bases from J, with 21 bases between. There are 16 residues in the CDR3. Per germline, CDR1 SGHNT and CDR2 YYREEE (reference sequence). The CDR3 loop reads CASSLDMRGQLGAQYF. For the CDR3, the DNA is TGTGCCAGCAGCTTGGATATGCGGGGGCAACTCGGGGCGCAGTATTTT.

This clone was detected a few times. The chain carries TRBV7-9 and TRBJ1-1, with TRBD1 matching 9 bases. From germline, CDR1 is SEHNR and CDR2 FQNEAQ (reference sequence). With V trimmed by 5 bases and J by 7 bases, 2 bases remained unmatched. The CDR3 covers 12 residues. CDR3 sequence (DNA): TGTGCCAGCAGCCCGGGACAGGGTGAAGCTTTCTTT. It yields the protein CASSPGQGEAFF.

This clone was picked up a small number of times. The rearrangement links TRBV2 to TRBJ2-1; D gene ambiguous. CDR3 length: 15 amino acids. V shed 5 bases and J shed 0 bases, with 11 bases lying between them. Germline V lookup: CDR1 SNHLY, CDR2 FYNNEI. CDR3 in DNA: TGTGCCAGCAGTTTCCCTTGGAGCTCCTACAATGAGCAGTTCTTC. Its protein is CASSFPWSSYNEQFF.

This clone has just a few counts. The CDR3 DNA is TGTGCCAGCAGCCTCCGGGGGGAGACCCAGTACTTC. This translates into CASSLRGETQYF. The V and J genes are TRBV9 and TRBJ2-5, with D maybe TRBD2 (6 bases). CDR1 SGDLS and CDR2 YYNGEE come from the germline V gene. This CDR3 is 12 amino acids long. V was shortened by 4 bases and J by 5 bases, with 9 bases between the two germline ends.

This clone came up a few times. This sequence joins TRBV2 and TRBJ1-1; D unresolved. V lost 5 bases and J 3 bases, leaving 7 bases between the germline ends. CDR3 size: 12 residues. Germline V CDR1 and CDR2: SNHLY, FYNNEI. The CDR3 loop is CASSYSYTEAFF. CDR3 nucleotide sequence: TGTGCCAGCAGTTACAGTTACACTGAAGCTTTCTTT.